What follows is one T cell receptor (beta chain) and its context. These data come from a study of radiotherapy plus CTLA-4 blockade in lung cancer. The germline V gene encodes CDR1 SGHTA and CDR2 FQGTGA. The CDR3 consists of 12 residues. Deletions cut 5 bases from V and 6 bases from J, with 11 bases between. The assay was immunoSEQ multiplex PCR, and TCRdb's table has in-frame clones only and misses some. The repertoire includes 95,000 to 150,000 clones, approximately 90% of them detected once, and 6.9% sits in the top ten. This clonotype was obtained from a human donor with non-small cell lung cancer that progressed on radiotherapy plus ipilimumab. This rearrangement joins TRBV7-3 to TRBJ2-7; tentatively, D is TRBD1 (6 bases). Sequencing used peripheral blood, obtained from a patient treated with radiotherapy plus ipilimumab. The CDR3 DNA reads TGTGCCAGCAGCGCGACAGGTACCGAGCAGTACTTC. Its translation: CASSATGTEQYF.